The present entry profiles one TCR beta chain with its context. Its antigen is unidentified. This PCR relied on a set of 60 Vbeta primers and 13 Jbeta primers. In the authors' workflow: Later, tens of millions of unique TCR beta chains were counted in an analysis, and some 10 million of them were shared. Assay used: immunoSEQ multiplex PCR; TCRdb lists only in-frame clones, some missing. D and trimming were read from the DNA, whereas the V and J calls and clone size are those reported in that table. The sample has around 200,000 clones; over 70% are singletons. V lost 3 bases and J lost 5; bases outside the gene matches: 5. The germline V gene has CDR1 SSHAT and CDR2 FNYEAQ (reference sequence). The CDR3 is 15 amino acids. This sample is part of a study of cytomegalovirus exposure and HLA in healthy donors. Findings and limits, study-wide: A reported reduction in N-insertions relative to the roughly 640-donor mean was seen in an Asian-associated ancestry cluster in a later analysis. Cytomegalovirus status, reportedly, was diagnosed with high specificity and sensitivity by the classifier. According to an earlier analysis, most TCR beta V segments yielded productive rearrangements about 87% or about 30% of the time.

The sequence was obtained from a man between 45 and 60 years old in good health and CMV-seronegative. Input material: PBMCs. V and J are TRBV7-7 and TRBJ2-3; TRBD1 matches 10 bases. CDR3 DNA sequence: TGTGCCAGCAGCTTTGGACAGGGGGTAGGAGATACGCAGTATTTT. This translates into CASSFGQGVGDTQYF.